The clone carrying this T cell receptor beta chain has at least ten counts. Its specificity is unknown. Library preparation (for TCRbeta) was performed with unique molecular identifiers. TCRdb re-analysed the PCR reads in MiXCR, keeping a single row per CDR3 protein. The sample lists approximately 99,000 distinct CDR3 sequences, 5.5% to 6.5% occurring once. The sample originates from a study of T-cell reconstitution after alpha-beta-depleted transplantation in children. Whole-study findings and limits: Several hundred expanded graft clones reportedly were the source of alpha-beta T cells about two months after transplant. Some patients owed their high day-60 TCRbeta diversity to surviving recipient T cells and thymic progenitors. A year had passed since transplant, and T-cell counts and diversity by then came mostly from newly produced T cells.

Trimming at V came to 4 bases and at J to 2 bases, leaving 3 bases not matched to a gene. The germline V gene encodes CDR1 MNHEY and CDR2 SVGAGI. This CDR3 spans 15 amino acids. The material sequenced was PBMCs, mostly from graft donor cells, taken 360 days after TCRalphabeta/CD19-depleted stem cell transplant. The V and J genes are TRBV6-5 and TRBJ1-3; 9 positions match TRBD1. The clonotype was recovered from a male patient under 10 years old who had a stem cell transplant for acute lymphoblastic leukemia, so the T cells may come from the graft donor. CDR3 residues: CASSFRTGAGNTIYF. The CDR3 coding sequence is TGTGCCAGCAGTTTCCGGACAGGGGCTGGAAACACCATATATTTT.